Listed here are 21 T cell receptor beta chains from one sample, sequenced in a study of T cells in Graves' hyperthyroidism and ophthalmopathy. There were TCR beta CDR3 regions amplified from RNA transcripts. In the first-round RT-PCR of the TCR CDR3, the HTBI primer set was used. TCRdb fed the multiplex PCR reads into MiXCR, producing one record per CDR3 protein. The table includes around 620,000 distinct CDR3 sequences, roughly 15% detected once. Sequencing was done on a sample of blood. The receptors come from a woman aged 25 to 39 with Graves' hyperthyroidism.

In this sample, this clonotype turned up once. The chain carries TRBV18 and TRBJ2-3, with D unresolved. Germline CDR1 is KGHSH and CDR2 is LQKENI. V gave up 1 base and J gave up 0 bases, with 8 bases separating them. The CDR3 is made up of 15 amino acids. CDR3 sequence (DNA): TGTGCCAGCTCACCACGCGAGCTAAGCACAGATACGCAGTATTTT. It is translated as CASSPRELSTDTQYF.

The chain carries TRBV4-1 and TRBJ2-3, with 14 bases fitting TRBD2. The V gene's germline CDR1 is MGHRA and CDR2 YSYEKL. The trim removed 1 base at V and 5 bases at J, leaving 8 bases unmatched. There are 18 residues in the CDR3. The CDR3 bases are TGCGCCAGCAGCCAAGGAGGACTAGCGGGAGGCTGGGTAGATACGCAGTATTTT. It is translated as CASSQGGLAGGWVDTQYF.

This clonotype was detected a few times. V gene TRBV7-9 combines with J gene TRBJ2-1; 14 bases fit TRBD2. V lost 4 bases to trimming and J lost 4 bases; unmatched junction nucleotides: 6. This CDR3 spans 17 amino acids. Germline assignment: CDR1 SEHNR and CDR2 FQNEAQ (reference sequence). The CDR3 DNA reads TGTGCCAGCAGCTCCCGGACTAGCGGGAGGATATACAATGAGCAGTTCTTC. It is translated as CASSSRTSGRIYNEQFF.

In this sample, this clonotype turned up many times. This chain uses TRBV12-3 or TRBV12-4 with TRBJ2-7; 9 bases are shared with TRBD1. V was pared by 6 bases and J by 5 bases, with 11 bases of the junction left unmatched. The CDR3 length is 15 residues. The CDR3 region is CASSNGQGPRDEQYF. In DNA, the CDR3 is TGTGCCAGCAGCAACGGACAGGGGCCTAGGGACGAGCAGTACTTC.

This clonotype was seen a few times. The chain links TRBV12-3 or TRBV12-4 to TRBJ2-3, with 9 bases aligning to TRBD2. Trimming removed 6 bases from V and 14 bases from J; junction bases left unmatched: 9. There are 12 residues in the CDR3. CDR3 protein: CASRDSGTSLYF. In DNA form, the CDR3 reads TGTGCCAGCAGAGACTCCGGGACTAGCTTGTATTTT.

This clonotype was detected many times. The chain combines TRBV27 with TRBJ2-3; TRBD2 matches at 7 bases. This CDR3 is built from 16 residues. Germline V lookup: CDR1 MNHEY, CDR2 SMNVEV (reference sequence). V shed 3 bases, J shed 4 bases, and the junction held 10 bases outside the gene matches. CDR3 bases: TGTGCCAGCAGTTTCCGCCGACTAGCAGGCGCAGATACGCAGTATTTT. The encoded protein is CASSFRRLAGADTQYF.

This clonotype appeared many times. The chain is built from TRBV3-1 and TRBJ2-4; TRBD1 aligns across 7 bases. The V gene's germline CDR1 is LGHDT and CDR2 YNNKEL (reference sequence). J gave up 0 bases and V 6 bases, and 5 bases lay outside the gene matches. The CDR3 extends over 15 amino acids. This chain's CDR3 is CASSGQDLAKNIQYF. Written as DNA, the CDR3 is TGTGCCAGCAGTGGACAGGACCTAGCCAAAAACATTCAGTACTTC.

This clonotype appeared many times. V and J are TRBV12-3 or TRBV12-4 and TRBJ1-2, with 7 positions matching TRBD1. V shed 6 bases, J shed 7 bases, and the junction held 11 bases outside the gene matches. This CDR3 region has 14 residues. The CDR3 is CASSIRTGGGGYTF. The CDR3 DNA follows: TGTGCCAGCAGCATTAGGACAGGCGGGGGTGGCTACACCTTC.

This clonotype appeared many times. The genes are TRBV20-1 and TRBJ1-5, with TRBD1 matching 7 bases. Trimming at V came to 1 base and at J to 5 bases, leaving 8 bases not matched to a gene. CDR1 and CDR2 (germline): DFQATT, SNEGSKA (reference sequence). The CDR3 runs to 15 residues. DNA for the CDR3: TGCAGTGCTAGAGGTCGCGGACAGGCTCATCAGCCCCAGCATTTT. Its protein is CSARGRGQAHQPQHF.

Notes on this clonotype: With a much larger clone just one base away, this may be a read error. The V call is TRBV5-1, the J call TRBJ2-1; 9 nucleotides line up with TRBD1. The trim removed 4 bases at V and 6 bases at J, leaving 8 bases unmatched. Germline CDR1 and CDR2: SGHRS and YFSETQ. The CDR3 spans 15 residues. In nucleotides, the CDR3 is TGCGCCAGCAGCAGGGGGACAGGGTGGGGCAATGAGCAGTTCTTC. It specifies CASSRGTGWGNEQFF.

The chain employs TRBV14 and TRBJ2-7, with TRBD2 matching over 7 bases. V was clipped by 1 base and J by 6 bases; unmatched bases: 3. The germline CDR1 and CDR2 sequences are SGHDN and FVKESK. The CDR3 length is 13 residues. CDR3 amino acids: CASSQGRTSEQYF. The CDR3 region has the DNA TGTGCCAGCAGCCAAGGGAGGACTAGCGAGCAGTACTTC.

This clonotype was detected only a few times. The chain uses TRBV7-3 and TRBJ2-3; D remains unclear. V lost 1 base to trimming and J lost 6 bases, with 8 bases between them. Germline lookup yields CDR1 SGHTA and CDR2 FQGTGA. The CDR3 covers 13 residues. The CDR3 sequence is CASSLIASDTQYF. The CDR3, as DNA: TGTGCCAGCAGCTTAATCGCATCGGATACGCAGTATTTT.

CDR3 sequence reads: CASSLSGTYYNEQFF. The CDR3 DNA is TGTGCCAGCAGCTTAAGCGGGACATATTACAATGAGCAGTTCTTC. This chain links TRBV7-2 with TRBJ2-1; perhaps TRBD2 as D (7 bases). Germline assignment: CDR1 SGHTA and CDR2 FQGNSA. V lost 2 bases and J 4 bases, leaving 12 bases between the germline ends. The CDR3 loop spans 15 amino acids.

At least ten counts were recorded for this clonotype. The chain is built from TRBV28 and TRBJ1-1; D perhaps matches TRBD1 (5 bases). Germline V gene data show CDR1 as MDHEN and CDR2 as SYDVKM. Trimming cost V 1 base and J 0 bases, with 6 bases left between them. This CDR3 has 14 residues. CDR3 nucleotides: TGTGCCAGCAGTTTATTCAGGGTGAACACTGAAGCTTTCTTT. Its protein is CASSLFRVNTEAFF. The full variable domain, with the rest looked up from reference TRBV28 and TRBJ1-1, is DVKVTQSSRYLVKRTGEKVFLECVQDMDHENMFWYRQDPGLGLRLIYFSYDVKMKEKGDIPEGYSVSREKKERFSLILESASTNQTSMYLCASSLFRVNTEAFFGQGTRLTVV.

The rearrangement joins TRBV6-1 to TRBJ1-5; D uncertain. Per germline, CDR1 MNHNS and CDR2 SASEGT. V was pared by 5 bases and J by 5 bases, with 13 bases between. This CDR3 is built from 14 residues. CDR3 residues: CASSFLGFDQPQHF. CDR3 sequence (DNA): TGTGCCAGCAGTTTTTTAGGGTTCGATCAGCCCCAGCATTTT.

Turning to this clonotype: A much larger clone is a single base away; this may be a read error. V gene TRBV7-9 combines with J gene TRBJ2-7, with TRBD1 matching 10 bases. The CDR3 has 15 amino acids. The germline CDR1 and CDR2 sequences are SEHNR and FQNEAQ (reference sequence). CDR3 sequence reads: CASSSGQGGPYGQYF. The DNA of the CDR3 is TGTGCCAGCAGCAGTGGACAGGGGGGCCCCTACGGGCAGTACTTC.

V and J are TRBV28 and TRBJ2-1; 9 bases are shared with TRBD2. Germline values: CDR1 MDHEN, CDR2 SYDVKM. The CDR3 length is 15 residues. The V and J ends lost 7 bases and 8 bases, in that order; junction bases with no gene match: 12. DNA of the CDR3: TGTGCCAGCACCGCCGAGGCGGGAGGGTCGGATGAGCAGTTCTTC. Translation gives CASTAEAGGSDEQFF.

The V gene is TRBV14, the J gene TRBJ2-3; D not certain. The germline CDR1 and CDR2 sequences are SGHDN and FVKESK. CDR3 length: 12 residues. Deletions cut 4 bases from V and 5 bases from J, with 7 bases between. As DNA, the CDR3 is TGTGCCAGCAGCCGCCAATTAGATACGCAGTATTTT. Translating it yields CASSRQLDTQYF.

The V and J genes are TRBV6-1 and TRBJ2-3; TRBD2 aligns across 11 bases. The CDR3 covers 17 residues. V lost 6 bases to trimming and J lost 2 bases; unmatched junction nucleotides: 10. Germline lookup yields CDR1 MNHNS and CDR2 SASEGT. The DNA of the CDR3 is TGTGCCAGCAGGCCGGGGGCTAGCGGGGGGATCACAGATACGCAGTATTTT. Its translation is CASRPGASGGITDTQYF.

The chain recombines TRBV9 with TRBJ2-1, with D possibly matching TRBD2 (5 bases). Per germline, CDR1 SGDLS and CDR2 YYNGEE. The V gene lost 0 bases and the J gene lost 4 bases, with 11 bases spanning the gap. The length of the CDR3 is 15 residues. The CDR3 loop reads CASSVERTVYNEQFF. The CDR3 DNA reads TGTGCCAGCAGCGTAGAGCGGACGGTATACAATGAGCAGTTCTTC.

The table lists this clonotype with a few counts. The chain carries TRBV12-3 or TRBV12-4 and TRBJ2-1; 8 positions match TRBD2. This CDR3 region has 14 residues. The V gene end was trimmed by 6 bases and the J gene end by 4 bases; junction bases not matched to a gene: 5. CDR3 nucleotide sequence: TGTGCCAGCAGCCAACTAGCGGCTTACAATGAGCAGTTCTTC. Its translation is CASSQLAAYNEQFF.